The 6 T cell receptor beta chains given below trace back to one sample, sequenced in a study of spatial heterogeneity in lung cancer. Time point noted: sample taken at primary tumor resection. In each case, whole RNA from tumor, nontumor lung or frozen PBMC was sequenced unsorted. TCRdb reprocessed the 5' RACE reads with MiXCR, giving one entry per CDR3 protein. The table records about 80,000 distinct CDR3 sequences, 15% to 25% of them present only once. Sequencing was performed on PBMCs, taken at surgery. Receptors were obtained from a male donor with early-stage non-small cell lung cancer.

This clonotype was detected ten times or more. The chain couples TRBV27 to TRBJ1-6; a possible D gene is TRBD1 (6 bases). The V gene's germline CDR1 is MNHEY and CDR2 SMNVEV (reference sequence). The germline V and J ends were trimmed by 7 bases and 8 bases, with 12 bases remaining between them. This CDR3 is built from 13 residues. CDR3 sequence: CASKWTDYSPLHF. CDR3 nucleotide sequence: TGTGCCAGCAAGTGGACAGATTATTCACCCCTCCACTTT.

This clonotype has more than one count but fewer than ten. The V gene is TRBV5-8, the J gene TRBJ2-5; perhaps TRBD2 as D (6 bases). The CDR3 runs to 16 residues. The germline CDR1 and CDR2 sequences are SGHTS and YDEGEE. Trimming left V 0 bases short and J 5 bases short, with 17 bases between. The chain's CDR3 is CASSLGGTSPPETQYF. The CDR3, as DNA: TGTGCCAGCAGCTTGGGGGGGACTTCTCCCCCGGAGACCCAGTACTTC.

This clonotype was counted ten times or more. The junction shows a germline mismatch at one end, possibly a read error. The chain recombines TRBV11-2 with TRBJ2-3; 12 bases match TRBD2. Germline loops: CDR1 SGHAT, CDR2 FQNNGV. The CDR3 totals 15 residues. CDR3 sequence: CASSQGLAGTDTQYF. The CDR3 bases are TGCGCCAGCAGCCAAGGACTAGCGGGAACAGATACGCAGTATTTT.

This clonotype was seen many times. This chain joins TRBV29-1 and TRBJ2-5; 10 bases are a match to TRBD1. Losses at the gene ends were 3 bases for V and 5 bases for J; bases not matched to a gene: 6. The CDR3 has 14 residues. Germline V gene sequence: CDR1 SQVTM, CDR2 ANQGSEA. CDR3 in amino acids: CSVEEGQGYETQYF. The CDR3 bases are TGCAGCGTTGAGGAGGGACAGGGGTACGAGACCCAGTACTTC.

The chain recombines TRBV29-1 with TRBJ2-1; 9 bases align to TRBD2. CDR1 is SQVTM, CDR2 ANQGSEA, per germline. There are 15 residues in the CDR3. V lost 5 bases and J lost 4; bases outside the gene matches: 9. The CDR3 spells CSVREVAGVYNEQFF. The CDR3 region has the DNA TGCAGCGTTCGGGAGGTAGCGGGGGTTTACAATGAGCAGTTCTTC.

The chain carries TRBV6-2 or TRBV6-3 and TRBJ2-5; no definite D call. CDR3 length: 14 residues. V lost 2 bases to trimming and J lost 2 bases, with 9 bases between them. Germline V gene data show CDR1 as MNHEY and CDR2 as SVGEGT. The CDR3 spells CASSYDLGQETQYF. As DNA, the CDR3 is TGTGCCAGCAGTTACGATCTAGGACAAGAGACCCAGTACTTC.